This TCR beta chain stems from a study of blood T cell repertoires in COVID-19. Study-level background: Acute-phase and convalescent COVID-19 samples originated in the United States, Italy and Spain. Sources were T cells, B-cell-depleted T cells, or PBMCs; the material itself was cDNA or gDNA.

Per germline, CDR1 MNHNS and CDR2 SASEGT. This CDR3 spans 12 amino acids. Between the trimmed V and J ends, which lost 3 bases and 7 bases, there was a span of 4 bases. In the original processing: For nucleated cells, counts were estimated from reference gene primer amplification. Sequencing was performed with immunoSEQ multiplex PCR; in TCRdb, only in-frame clones are kept and a portion is missing. Clonal size and the V and J genes are those of that table, whereas D and trimming came from the DNA. This table holds a few hundred thousand clones, around nine tenths found once. A Seattle source enrolled patients during active infection and followed them longitudinally.

V usage is TRBV6-1 and J usage is TRBJ1-6; the D is unclear. The receptor was derived from a woman aged 55-75 years with COVID-19, enrolled during active disease. What was sequenced was peripheral blood. The CDR3 reads CASSDRNSPLHF. The CDR3 bases are TGTGCCAGCAGTGACCGGAATTCACCCCTCCACTTT.